A few counts support the clone carrying this TCR beta chain. The antigen is undetermined. This specimen belongs to a study of T cell responses to AZD1222 COVID-19 vaccine. Looking at the study overall: Pooled samples include second doses given at about 4 or 12 weeks. Study-wide findings and caveats: CD4 TCRs associated with vaccination spanned spike, dominating at 160-218 and 743-854. Two AZD1222 administrations were followed by greater Spike-specific TCR breadth and depth. Close to half of all spike-specific TCRs reportedly target regions of the variants that are unmutated.

Libraries were prepared by immunoSEQ multiplex PCR; TCRdb keeps only in-frame clonotypes and omits some of them. This repertoire shows approximately 160,000 clones, around 87% found once; its top ten account for 2.5% to 3%. Germline loops: CDR1 KGHSH, CDR2 LQKENI. The CDR3 length is 15 residues. Trimming stripped 2 bases from V and 2 bases from J, with 12 bases between. The J gene is TRBJ1-2, the V gene TRBV18; no reliable D call. The clonotype comes from an adult in good health. The material sequenced was peripheral blood, taken on day 0 of AZD1222 vaccination. CDR3 DNA: TGTGCCAGCTCACCATCGAGGGTCCCCAACTATGGCTACACCTTC. Its protein product is CASSPSRVPNYGYTF.